This note documents a single T cell receptor (beta chain) sequence. Its antigen is still unknown. This CDR3 has 18 amino acids. Looked up from germline, CDR1 is SNHLY and CDR2 is FYNNEI. RNA was isolated and reverse transcribed to cDNA, the sequencing template. Here immunoSEQ multiplex PCR was the method, and the copy in TCRdb shows in-frame clones only, minus some. The sample lists under 350,000 clones; more than 45% were seen once. The sample's treatment: oral pan-JAK inhibitor, 5-10 mg twice daily. The data are from a study of CD8+ T cells in alopecia areata. About the research overall: Patients given treatment had severity scored by the percentage of scalp area affected. Study-wide results and limits: Clonality in the scalp and expanded CD8+ clones ranked among the top 100 were significantly decreased by tofacitinib. Possibly because of HLA-related factors, TCR sharing was less clear across patients than in mice.

This specimen consisted of CD4+ T cells sorted from blood, obtained at week 24, from a patient treated with tofacitinib. The chain carries TRBV2 and TRBJ2-5; D may match TRBD1 or TRBD2 (5 bases each). The closer fit of TRBJ2-7 to the DNA end suggests the J call may be wrong. This receptor was obtained from a human donor with alopecia areata. This CDR3 is CASSDLGTFRVGSYEQYF. CDR3 sequence (DNA): TGTGCCAGCAGTGACCTCGGGACGTTTAGGGTAGGCTCCTACGAGCAGTACTTC.